The present entry profiles one TCR beta chain with its context. The source of the sample is a study of blood T cells in healthy people across ages. A second PCR, run for about 6 to 12 cycles, used a sample-barcoded 5' primer plus a J-beta primer mix. Template switching added a 12-random-nucleotide identifier to every cDNA molecule. In TCRdb, the 5' RACE reads were re-called with MiXCR into one record per CDR3 protein. The profile shows 600,000 to 900,000 distinct CDR3 sequences, roughly 24% of them singletons. V was pared by 5 bases and J by 7 bases, with 8 bases between. CDR3 length equals 12 residues. Germline CDR1 and CDR2: MDHEN and SYDVKM. This same sample was also taken into another study, of T cells of mothers and their children.

This chain uses TRBV28 with TRBJ2-2; no definite D call. The sequence came from a boy younger than 18 in good health. The sequencing input was blood. The CDR3: CASSPGYGELFF. As DNA, the CDR3 is TGTGCCAGCAGTCCCGGGTACGGGGAGCTGTTTTTT.